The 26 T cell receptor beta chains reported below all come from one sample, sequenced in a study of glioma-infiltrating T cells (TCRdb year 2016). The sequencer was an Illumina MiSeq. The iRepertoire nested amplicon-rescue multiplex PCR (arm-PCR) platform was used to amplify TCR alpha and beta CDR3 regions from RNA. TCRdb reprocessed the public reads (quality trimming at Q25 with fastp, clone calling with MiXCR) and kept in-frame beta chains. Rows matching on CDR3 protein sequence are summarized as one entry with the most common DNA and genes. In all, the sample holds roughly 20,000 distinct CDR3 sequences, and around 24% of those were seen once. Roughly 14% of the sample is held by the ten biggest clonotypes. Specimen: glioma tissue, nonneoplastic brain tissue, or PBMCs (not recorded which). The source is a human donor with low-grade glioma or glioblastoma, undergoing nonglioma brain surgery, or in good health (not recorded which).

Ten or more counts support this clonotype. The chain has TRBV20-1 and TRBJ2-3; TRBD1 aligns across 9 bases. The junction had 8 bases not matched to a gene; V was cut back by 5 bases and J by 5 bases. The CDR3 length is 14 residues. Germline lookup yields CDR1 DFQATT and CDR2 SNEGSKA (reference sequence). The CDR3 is CSASGTGLVDTQYF. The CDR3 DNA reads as TGCAGTGCTTCCGGGACAGGGTTGGTAGATACGCAGTATTTT.

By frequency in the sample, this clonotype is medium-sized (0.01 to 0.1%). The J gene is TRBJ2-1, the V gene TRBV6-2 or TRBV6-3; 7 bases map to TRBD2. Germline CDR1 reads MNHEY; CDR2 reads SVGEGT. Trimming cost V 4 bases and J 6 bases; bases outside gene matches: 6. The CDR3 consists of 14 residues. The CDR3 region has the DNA TGTGCCAGCAGTTCTCTGTCTAGCGGCAATGAGCAGTTCTTC. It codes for CASSSLSSGNEQFF.

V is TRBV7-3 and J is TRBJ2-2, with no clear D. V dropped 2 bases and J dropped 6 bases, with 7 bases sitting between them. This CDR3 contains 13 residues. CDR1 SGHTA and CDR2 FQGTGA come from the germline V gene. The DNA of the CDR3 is TGTGCCAGCAGCTTACTGACTTCCGGGGAGCTGTTTTTT. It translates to CASSLLTSGELFF. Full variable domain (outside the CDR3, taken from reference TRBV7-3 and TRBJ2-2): GAGVSQTPSNKVTEKGKYVELRCDPISGHTALYWYRQSLGQGPEFLIYFQGTGAADDSGLPNDRFFAVRPEGSVSTLKIQRTERGDSAVYLCASSLLTSGELFFGEGSRLTVL.

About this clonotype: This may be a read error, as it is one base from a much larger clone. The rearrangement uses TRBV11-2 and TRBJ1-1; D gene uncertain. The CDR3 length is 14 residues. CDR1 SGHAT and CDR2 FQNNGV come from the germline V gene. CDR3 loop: CASSSPSMNTKAFF. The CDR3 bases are TGTGCCAGCAGCTCCCCGTCCATGAACACTAAAGCTTTCTTT.

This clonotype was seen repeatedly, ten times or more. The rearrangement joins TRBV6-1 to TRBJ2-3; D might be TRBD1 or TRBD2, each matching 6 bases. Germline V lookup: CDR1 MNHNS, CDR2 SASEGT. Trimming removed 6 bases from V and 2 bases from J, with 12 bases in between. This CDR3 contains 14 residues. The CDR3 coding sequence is TGTGCCAGCAGACGGGGGCCCTACACAGATACGCAGTATTTT. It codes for CASRRGPYTDTQYF.

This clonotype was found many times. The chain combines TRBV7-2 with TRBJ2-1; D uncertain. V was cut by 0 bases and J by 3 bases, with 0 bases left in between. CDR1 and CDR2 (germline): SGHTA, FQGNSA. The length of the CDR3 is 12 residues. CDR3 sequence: CASSLAYNEQFF. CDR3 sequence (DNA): TGTGCCAGCAGCTTAGCCTACAATGAGCAGTTCTTC. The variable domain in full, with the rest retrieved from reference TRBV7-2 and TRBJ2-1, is GAGVSQSPSNKVTEKGKDVELRCDPISGHTALYWYRQSLGQGLEFLIYFQGNSAPDKSGLPSDRFSAERTGGSVSTLTIQRTQQEDSAVYLCASSLAYNEQFFGPGTRLTVL.

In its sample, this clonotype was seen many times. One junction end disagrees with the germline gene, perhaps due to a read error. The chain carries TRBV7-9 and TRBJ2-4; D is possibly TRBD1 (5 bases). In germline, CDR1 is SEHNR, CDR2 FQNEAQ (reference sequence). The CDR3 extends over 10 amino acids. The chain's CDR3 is CASSSIGHNF. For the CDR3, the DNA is TGTGCCAGCAGCTCCATAGGACACAACTTC. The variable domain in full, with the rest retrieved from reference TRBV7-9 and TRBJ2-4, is DTGVSQNPRHKITKRGQNVTFRCDPISEHNRLYWYRQTLGQGPEFLTYFQNEAQLEKSRLLSDRFSAERPKGSFSTLEIQRTEQGDSAMYLCASSSIGHNFGAGTRLSVL.

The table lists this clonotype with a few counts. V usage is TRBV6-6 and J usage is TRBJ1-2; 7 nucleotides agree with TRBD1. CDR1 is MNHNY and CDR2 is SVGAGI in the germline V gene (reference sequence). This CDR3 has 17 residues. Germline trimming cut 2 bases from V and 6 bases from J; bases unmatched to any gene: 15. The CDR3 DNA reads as TGTGCCAGCAGTTACCTAGGGGGCGCGGATTTAAAAAATGGCTACACCTTC. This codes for CASSYLGGADLKNGYTF.

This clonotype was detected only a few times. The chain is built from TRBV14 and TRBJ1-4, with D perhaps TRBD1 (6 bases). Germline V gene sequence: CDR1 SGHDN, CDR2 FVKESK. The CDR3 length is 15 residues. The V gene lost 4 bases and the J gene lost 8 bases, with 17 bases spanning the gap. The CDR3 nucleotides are TGTGCCAGCAGCCGTAAACAGGGTGGAGGCGAAAAACTGTTTTTT. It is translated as CASSRKQGGGEKLFF. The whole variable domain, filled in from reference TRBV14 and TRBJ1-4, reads EAGVTQFPSHSVIEKGQTVTLRCDPISGHDNLYWYRRVMGKEIKFLLHFVKESKQDESGMPNNRFLAERTGGTYSTLKVQPAELEDSGVYFCASSRKQGGGEKLFFGSGTQLSVL.

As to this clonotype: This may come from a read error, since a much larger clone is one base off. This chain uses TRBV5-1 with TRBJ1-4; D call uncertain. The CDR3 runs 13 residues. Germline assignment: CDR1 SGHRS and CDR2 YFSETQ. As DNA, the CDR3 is TGCGCCCGCAGCTTGCTTCAAGATGAAAAACTGTTTTTT. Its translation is CARSLLQDEKLFF.

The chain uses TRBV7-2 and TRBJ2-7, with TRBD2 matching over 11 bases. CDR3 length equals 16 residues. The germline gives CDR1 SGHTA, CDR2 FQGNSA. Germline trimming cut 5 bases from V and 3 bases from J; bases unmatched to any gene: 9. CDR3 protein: CASSQRLAGCLYEQYF. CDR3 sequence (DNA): TGTGCCAGCAGCCAACGACTAGCGGGGTGCCTCTACGAGCAGTACTTC.

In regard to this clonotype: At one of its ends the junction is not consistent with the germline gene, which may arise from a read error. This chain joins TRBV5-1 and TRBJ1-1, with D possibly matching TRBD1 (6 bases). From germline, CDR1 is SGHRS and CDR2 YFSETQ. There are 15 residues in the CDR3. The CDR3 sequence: CARRKRTEMNTEAFF. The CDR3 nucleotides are TGCGCCCGCAGAAAGCGGACAGAGATGAACACTGAAGCTTTCTTT.

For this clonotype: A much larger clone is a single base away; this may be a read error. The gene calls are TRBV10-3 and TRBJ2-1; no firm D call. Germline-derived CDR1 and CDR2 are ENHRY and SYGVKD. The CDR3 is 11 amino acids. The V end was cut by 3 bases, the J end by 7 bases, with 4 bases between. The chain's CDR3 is CAISDRNEQFF. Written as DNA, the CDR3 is TGTGCCATCAGTGATAGGAATGAGCAGTTCTTC.

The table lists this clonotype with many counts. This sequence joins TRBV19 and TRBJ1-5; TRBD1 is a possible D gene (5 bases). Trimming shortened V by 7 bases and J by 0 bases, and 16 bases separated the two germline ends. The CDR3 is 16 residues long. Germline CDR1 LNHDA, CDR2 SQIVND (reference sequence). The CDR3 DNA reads TGTGCCAGTACCGACGGGACGTACAATAGCAATCAGCCCCAGCATTTT. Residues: CASTDGTYNSNQPQHF. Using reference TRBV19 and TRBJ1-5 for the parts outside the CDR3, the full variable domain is DGGITQSPKYLFRKEGQNVTLSCEQNLNHDAMYWYRQDPGQGLRLIYYSQIVNDFQKGDIAEGYSVSREKKESFPLTVTSAQKNPTAFYLCASTDGTYNSNQPQHFGDGTRLSIL.

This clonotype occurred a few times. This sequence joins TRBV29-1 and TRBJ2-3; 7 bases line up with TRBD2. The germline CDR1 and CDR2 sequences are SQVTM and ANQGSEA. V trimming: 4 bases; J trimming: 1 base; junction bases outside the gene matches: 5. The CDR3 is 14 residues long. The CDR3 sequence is CSVGSGGGTDTQYF. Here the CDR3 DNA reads TGCAGCGTTGGATCGGGAGGTGGCACAGATACGCAGTATTTT.

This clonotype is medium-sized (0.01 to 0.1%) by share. DNA of the CDR3: TGTGCCAGCAGTCAAACCCGAGGGACAAATTCACCCCTCCACTTT. Translation: CASSQTRGTNSPLHF. The gene calls are TRBV6-1 and TRBJ1-6, with a tentative D call TRBD1 (6 bases). The V and J ends lost 5 bases and 7 bases respectively, with 15 bases between them. The germline V gene has CDR1 MNHNS and CDR2 SASEGT. The CDR3 has 15 residues.

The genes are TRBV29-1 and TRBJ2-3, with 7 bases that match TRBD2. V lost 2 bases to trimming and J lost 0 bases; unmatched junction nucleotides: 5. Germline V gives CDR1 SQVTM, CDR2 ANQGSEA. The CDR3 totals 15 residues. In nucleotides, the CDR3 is TGCAGCGTTGAACTCATAGCGGGTAGCACAGATACGCAGTATTTT. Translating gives CSVELIAGSTDTQYF.

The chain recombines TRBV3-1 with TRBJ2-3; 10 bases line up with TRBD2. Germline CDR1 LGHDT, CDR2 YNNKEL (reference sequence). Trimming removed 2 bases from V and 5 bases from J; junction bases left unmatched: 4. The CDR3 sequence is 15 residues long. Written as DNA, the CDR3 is TGTGCCAGCAGCCAATTAGCGGGGGGCCTAGATACGCAGTATTTT. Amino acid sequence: CASSQLAGGLDTQYF.

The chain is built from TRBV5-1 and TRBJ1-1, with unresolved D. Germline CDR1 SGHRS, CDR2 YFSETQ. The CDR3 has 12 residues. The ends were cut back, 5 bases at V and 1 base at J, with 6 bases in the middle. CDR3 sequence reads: CASRHPNTEAFF. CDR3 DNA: TGCGCCAGCAGACACCCGAACACTGAAGCTTTCTTT.

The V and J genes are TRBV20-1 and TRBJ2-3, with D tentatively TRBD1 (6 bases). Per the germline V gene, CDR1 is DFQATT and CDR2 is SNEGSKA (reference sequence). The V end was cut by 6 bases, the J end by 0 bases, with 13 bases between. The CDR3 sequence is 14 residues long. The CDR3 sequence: CSATGTYSTDTQYF. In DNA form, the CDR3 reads TGCAGTGCGACCGGGACATACAGCACAGATACGCAGTATTTT.

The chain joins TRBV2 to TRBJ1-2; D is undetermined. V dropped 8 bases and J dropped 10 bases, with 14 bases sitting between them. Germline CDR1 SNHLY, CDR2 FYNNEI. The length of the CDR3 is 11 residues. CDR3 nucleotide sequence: TGTGCCAGCTCGGCGGAATATAACTACACCTTC. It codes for CASSAEYNYTF.

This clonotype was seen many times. This CDR3 reads CASSSIGGQDLEKLFF. The CDR3 coding sequence is TGTGCCAGCAGTTCGATAGGGGGACAGGATCTCGAAAAACTGTTTTTT. The chain uses TRBV27 and TRBJ1-4; 8 nucleotides agree with TRBD1. The ends lost 4 bases at V and 8 bases at J; junction bases unmatched: 12. The CDR3 sequence is 16 residues long. CDR1 and CDR2 from the germline V gene are MNHEY and SMNVEV (reference sequence). Full variable domain (missing parts from reference TRBV27 and TRBJ1-4): EAQVTQNPRYLITVTGKKLTVTCSQNMNHEYMSWYRQDPGLGLRQIYYSMNVEVTDKGDVPEGYKVSRKEKRNFPLILESPSPNQTSLYFCASSSIGGQDLEKLFFGSGTQLSVL.

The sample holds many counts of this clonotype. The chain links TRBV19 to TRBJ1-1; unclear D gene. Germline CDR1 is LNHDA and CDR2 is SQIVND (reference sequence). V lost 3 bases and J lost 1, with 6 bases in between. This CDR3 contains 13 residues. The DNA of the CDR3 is TGTGCCAGTAGTATGTCGGCGAACACTGAAGCTTTCTTT. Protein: CASSMSANTEAFF.

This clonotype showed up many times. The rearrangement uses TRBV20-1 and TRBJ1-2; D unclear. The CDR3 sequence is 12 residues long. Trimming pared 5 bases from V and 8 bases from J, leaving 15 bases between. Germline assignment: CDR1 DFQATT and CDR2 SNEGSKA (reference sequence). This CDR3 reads CSAYRALGGYTF. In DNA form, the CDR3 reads TGCAGTGCTTACCGCGCGTTAGGAGGCTACACCTTC.

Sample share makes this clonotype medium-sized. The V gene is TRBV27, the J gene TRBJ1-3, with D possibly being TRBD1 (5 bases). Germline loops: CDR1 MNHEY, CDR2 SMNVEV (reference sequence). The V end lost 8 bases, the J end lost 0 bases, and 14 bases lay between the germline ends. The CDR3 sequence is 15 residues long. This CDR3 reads CASSPAGRSGNTIYF. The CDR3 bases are TGTGCCAGCTCCCCTGCGGGACGCTCTGGAAACACCATATATTTT.

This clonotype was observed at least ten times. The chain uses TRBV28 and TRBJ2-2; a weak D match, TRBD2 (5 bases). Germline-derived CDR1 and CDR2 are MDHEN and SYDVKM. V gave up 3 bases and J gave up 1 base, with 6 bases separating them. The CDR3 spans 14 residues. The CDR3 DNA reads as TGTGCCAGCAGTTTCGGAGGGAACACCGGGGAGCTGTTTTTT. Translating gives CASSFGGNTGELFF.